This T cell receptor (beta chain) was sequenced during a study of blood T cell repertoires in COVID-19. In the study overall: Acute-phase and convalescent COVID-19 samples originated in the United States, Italy and Spain.

Produced via immunoSEQ multiplex PCR; TCRdb's table is partial and in-frame only. The sample contains 40,000 to 50,000 clones, 88% of which appear only once. The germline V gene encodes CDR1 LGHNA and CDR2 YNFKEQ. J was trimmed by 2 bases and V by 4 bases; bases with no gene match: 4. The CDR3 totals 14 residues. This TCR derives from a middle-aged man with active COVID-19. The rearrangement links TRBV4-2 to TRBJ1-2; the match to TRBD1 covers 7 bases. The sample comprised peripheral blood. The CDR3 DNA is TGTGCCAGCAGCCCACAGGGACAGAACTATGGCTACACCTTC. Encoded protein: CASSPQGQNYGYTF.